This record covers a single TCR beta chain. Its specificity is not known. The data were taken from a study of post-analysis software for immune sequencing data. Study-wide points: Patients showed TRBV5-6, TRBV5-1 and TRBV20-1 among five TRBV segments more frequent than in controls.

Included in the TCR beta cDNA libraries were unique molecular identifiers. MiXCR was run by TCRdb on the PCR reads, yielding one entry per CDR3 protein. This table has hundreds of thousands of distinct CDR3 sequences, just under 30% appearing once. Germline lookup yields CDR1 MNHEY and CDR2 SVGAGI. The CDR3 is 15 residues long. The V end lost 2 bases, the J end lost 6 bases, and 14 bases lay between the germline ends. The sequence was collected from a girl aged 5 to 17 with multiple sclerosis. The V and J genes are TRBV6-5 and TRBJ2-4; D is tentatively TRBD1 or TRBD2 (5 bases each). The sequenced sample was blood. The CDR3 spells CASSYERGRGNIQYF. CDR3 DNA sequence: TGTGCCAGCAGTTACGAGAGGGGAAGGGGAAACATTCAGTACTTC.